What follows are 21 T cell receptor beta chains derived from one specimen sequenced in a study of CD8 T cells in Susac syndrome. An amount of RNA that ranged from 0.5 to 1 ug was reverse transcribed with random hexamers. TCRdb re-derived calls from the immunoSEQ multiplex PCR reads in MiXCR, one entry per CDR3 protein. Among approximately 140,000 distinct CDR3 sequences, approximately 95% were seen once, and the ten largest hold around 0.11%. Material for sequencing was CD4+ T cells from PBMCs. The origin of the receptors is a human donor with multiple sclerosis.

The chain has TRBV7-2 and TRBJ2-3; weak D call: TRBD2 (5 bases). This CDR3 has 16 amino acids. V shed 1 base and J shed 4 bases, with 15 bases lying between them. Looked up from germline, CDR1 is SGHTA and CDR2 is FQGNSA. CDR3 nucleotide sequence: TGTGCCAGCAGCTTAGGTTTGCTAGCCAAAGCAGATACGCAGTATTTT. It translates to CASSLGLLAKADTQYF.

The chain is built from TRBV20-1 and TRBJ2-5; D might be TRBD2 (6 bases). The germline gives CDR1 DFQATT, CDR2 SNEGSKA (reference sequence). The V gene lost 2 bases and the J gene lost 3 bases, with 13 bases spanning the gap. CDR3 length: 14 amino acids. The CDR3 region is CSARLGTGEETQYF. The CDR3 bases are TGCAGTGCTAGACTTGGGACTGGCGAAGAGACCCAGTACTTC.

The genes are TRBV29-1 and TRBJ2-7; possibly TRBD2 for D (5 bases). V lost 5 bases to trimming and J lost 3 bases, with 11 bases between them. In germline, CDR1 is SQVTM, CDR2 ANQGSEA. The CDR3 consists of 12 residues. CDR3 nucleotide sequence: TGCAGCGTTTCGGGAACGCGCTACGAGCAGTACTTC. This encodes CSVSGTRYEQYF.

This clonotype was recorded once. The chain recombines TRBV14 with TRBJ1-2; weak D call: TRBD1 (6 bases). The germline gives CDR1 SGHDN, CDR2 FVKESK. The CDR3 covers 16 residues. V was pared by 0 bases and J by 4 bases, with 15 bases between. CDR3 in amino acids: CASSQEVGGLAYGYTF. The CDR3 region has the DNA TGTGCCAGCAGCCAAGAGGTGGGGGGGCTCGCCTATGGCTACACCTTC.

V is TRBV5-1 and J is TRBJ2-2; D perhaps matches TRBD2 (6 bases). CDR3 length: 15 amino acids. Germline CDR1 reads SGHRS; CDR2 reads YFSETQ. Trimming shortened V by 3 bases and J by 5 bases, and 14 bases separated the two germline ends. The CDR3 reads CASSYRQAGTGELFF. CDR3 in DNA: TGCGCCAGCAGCTACCGGCAGGCGGGGACCGGGGAGCTGTTTTTT.

This clonotype was counted a single time. The V gene is TRBV5-6, the J gene TRBJ1-5, with D unresolved. Deletions cut 2 bases from V and 5 bases from J, with 14 bases between. In germline, CDR1 is SGHDT, CDR2 YYEEEE. This CDR3 has 15 residues. CDR3 nucleotides: TGTGCCAGCAGCTTCCAGGCTCTTGATTATCAGCCCCAGCATTTT. This translates into CASSFQALDYQPQHF.

The chain combines TRBV28 with TRBJ1-2, with D tentatively TRBD1 (5 bases). Germline V lookup: CDR1 MDHEN, CDR2 SYDVKM. Trimming pared 1 base from V and 7 bases from J, leaving 16 bases between. The CDR3 length is 15 residues. The CDR3 sequence is CASSLFQGFGSGYTF. CDR3 sequence (DNA): TGTGCCAGCAGTTTATTTCAGGGATTCGGGTCTGGCTACACCTTC.

This clonotype has a single count. The rearrangement links TRBV15 to TRBJ2-7; 7 bases line up with TRBD1. CDR3 size: 14 residues. V gave up 2 bases and J gave up 9 bases; unmatched junction bases: 10. From germline, CDR1 is LNHNV and CDR2 YYDKDF (reference sequence). The CDR3 spells CATSRSTGLSWQYF. In nucleotides, the CDR3 is TGTGCCACCAGCAGATCGACAGGGTTAAGTTGGCAGTACTTC.

The chain couples TRBV7-2 to TRBJ2-7; 7 bases fit TRBD1. The CDR3 has 13 amino acids. Germline CDR1 SGHTA, CDR2 FQGNSA. Germline trimming cut 5 bases from V and 6 bases from J; bases unmatched to any gene: 7. The CDR3 here is CASSLDRAGEQYF. DNA of the CDR3: TGTGCCAGCAGCCTCGACAGGGCTGGCGAGCAGTACTTC.

The CDR3 is CSAMIQGNTEAFF. The CDR3 coding sequence is TGCAGTGCTATGATTCAGGGGAACACTGAAGCTTTCTTT. This chain uses TRBV20-1 with TRBJ1-1; maybe TRBD1 (5 bases). From germline, CDR1 is DFQATT and CDR2 SNEGSKA (reference sequence). The V and J ends lost 4 bases and 1 base respectively, with 10 bases between them. The CDR3 spans 13 residues.

This CDR3 is CSARDGKGYGYGYTF. The CDR3 nucleotides read TGCAGTGCTAGGGACGGTAAAGGGTATGGCTATGGCTACACCTTC. The V call is TRBV20-1, the J call TRBJ1-2; no clear D. There are 15 residues in the CDR3. Per the germline V gene, CDR1 is DFQATT and CDR2 is SNEGSKA (reference sequence). Trimming shortened V by 3 bases and J by 4 bases, and 18 bases separated the two germline ends.

V is TRBV6-2 or TRBV6-3 and J is TRBJ2-5, with 7 bases that match TRBD1. The V and J ends lost 2 bases and 5 bases, in that order; junction bases with no gene match: 5. This CDR3 comprises 14 residues. Looked up from germline, CDR1 is MNHEY and CDR2 is SVGEGT. The CDR3 sequence is CASSYQTGIETQYF. The CDR3 DNA sequence: TGTGCCAGCAGTTACCAGACAGGGATCGAGACCCAGTACTTC.

The chain has TRBV12-3 or TRBV12-4 and TRBJ2-3; no definite D call. CDR3 length equals 14 residues. V was cut by 3 bases and J by 2 bases, with 9 bases left in between. CDR3 nucleotides: TGTGCCAGCAGTTTGACTCAGGCCACAGATACGCAGTATTTT. Its translation is CASSLTQATDTQYF.

The CDR3 region is CASSSPLGREGRNEQFF. CDR3 in DNA: TGTGCCAGCAGTTCGCCCCTTGGGCGGGAGGGCCGGAATGAGCAGTTCTTC. The chain links TRBV12-3 or TRBV12-4 to TRBJ2-1; the match to TRBD2 covers 9 bases. The trim removed 4 bases at V and 7 bases at J, leaving 14 bases unmatched. The CDR3 is made up of 17 amino acids.

This sequence joins TRBV25-1 and TRBJ1-1; 10 bases agree with TRBD1. The CDR3 totals 16 residues. With 3 bases clipped from V and 1 base from J, the junction kept 5 bases outside the gene matches. CDR1 is MGHDK, CDR2 SYGVNS, per germline. For the CDR3, the DNA is TGTGCCAGCAGTGAGGACAGGGGGTATGGGAACACTGAAGCTTTCTTT. This codes for CASSEDRGYGNTEAFF.

The chain couples TRBV7-9 to TRBJ1-2; possible D gene TRBD1, 6 bases. V shed 1 base and J shed 6 bases, with 9 bases lying between them. This CDR3 region has 13 residues. Germline-derived CDR1 and CDR2 are SEHNR and FQNEAQ (reference sequence). CDR3 DNA sequence: TGTGCCAGCAGCTTAGTGCAGGGGCATGGCTACACCTTC. Translation gives CASSLVQGHGYTF.

J is TRBJ2-1 and V is TRBV5-1, with D possibly matching TRBD1 (6 bases). Trimming took off 4 bases at V and 2 bases at J, with 10 bases between the two ends. Germline lookup yields CDR1 SGHRS and CDR2 YFSETQ. There are 14 residues in the CDR3. The CDR3 is CASSQGQTYNEQFF. The CDR3 region has the DNA TGCGCCAGCAGCCAAGGACAGACCTACAATGAGCAGTTCTTC.

This chain connects TRBV28 to TRBJ2-3, with D possibly TRBD2 on 6 matching bases. Germline CDR1 and CDR2: MDHEN and SYDVKM. This CDR3 spans 14 amino acids. V was trimmed by 6 bases and J by 0 bases, leaving 10 bases between them. The CDR3 DNA follows: TGTGCCAGCAGGAGTGGGGGGAGCACAGATACGCAGTATTTT. It encodes CASRSGGSTDTQYF.

The genes are TRBV7-9 and TRBJ1-5; D is unclear. V was cut by 5 bases and J by 1 base, with 12 bases left in between. Germline CDR1 is SEHNR and CDR2 is FQNEAQ (reference sequence). This CDR3 is 15 amino acids long. The CDR3 sequence is CASSPGSPSNQPQHF. The CDR3 coding sequence is TGTGCCAGCAGCCCTGGATCACCGAGCAATCAGCCCCAGCATTTT.

This chain uses TRBV24-1 with TRBJ2-1, with TRBD2 matching over 8 bases. Germline trimming cut 5 bases from V and 3 bases from J; bases unmatched to any gene: 5. The CDR3 length is 15 residues. Germline values: CDR1 KGHDR, CDR2 SFDVKD. The CDR3, as DNA: TGTGCCACCAGTGTCGCCAGCGGGAGCTACAATGAGCAGTTCTTC. It yields the protein CATSVASGSYNEQFF.

The rearrangement joins TRBV2 to TRBJ2-7, with D maybe TRBD2 (6 bases). Germline V gives CDR1 SNHLY, CDR2 FYNNEI. Trimming took 6 bases from V and 3 from J, leaving 9 bases between them. The CDR3 spans 12 residues. CDR3 sequence: CASRRDRYEQYF. In DNA, the CDR3 is TGTGCCAGCAGGCGGGACCGCTACGAGCAGTACTTC.